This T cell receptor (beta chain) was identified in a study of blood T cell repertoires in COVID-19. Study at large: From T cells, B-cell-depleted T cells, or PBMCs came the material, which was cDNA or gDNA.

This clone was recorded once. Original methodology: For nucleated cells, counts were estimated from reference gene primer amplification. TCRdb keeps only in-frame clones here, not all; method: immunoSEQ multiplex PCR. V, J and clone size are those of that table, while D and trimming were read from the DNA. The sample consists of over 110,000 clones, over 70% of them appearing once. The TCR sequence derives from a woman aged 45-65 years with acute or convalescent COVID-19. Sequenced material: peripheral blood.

CDR3 sequence reads: CASSEHSLSGNTIYF. The CDR3 bases are TGTGCCAGCAGTGAACACTCCCTCTCTGGAAACACCATATATTTT. This sequence joins TRBV6-1 and TRBJ1-3, with D unresolved. V was trimmed by 2 bases and J by 0 bases, leaving 8 bases between them. Germline CDR1 MNHNS, CDR2 SASEGT. CDR3 length: 15 residues.